This T cell receptor (beta chain) was observed in a study of tumor-infiltrating lymphocytes in primary liver carcinoma. Germline V gene data show CDR1 as SGHAT and CDR2 as FQNNGV. The CDR3 consists of 15 residues. General study points: Representation across all five tumor regions was limited to only about 7.5-24% of top clones.

From roughly 0.5 ug total RNA, TCR beta cDNA was generated with a primer in the constant region. Construction of TCR beta libraries relied on three successive nested multiplex PCR rounds employing slightly modified ARM-PCR. TRBV1-TRBV30 forward primers paired with a C-beta reverse primer drove the first two PCR rounds, about 10 cycles each. Each CDR3 protein is one row after TCRdb ran MiXCR on the multiplex PCR reads. In the table there are 50,000 to 60,000 distinct CDR3 sequences, around 77% of which are singletons. As to this clonotype: Its matching antigen is unknown. A read error may account for a junction end that differs from germline.

Without any cell sorting, about 19-30 mg of bulk tissue yielded co-extracted RNA and DNA. Patients carried chronic HBV infection without prior treatment. Source material: liver tumor tissue from sampling region 5. As for subset: tumor region T5, tumor centre. V and J are TRBV11-2 and TRBJ2-5; 9 nucleotides align to TRBD1. The sequence was collected from a man aged 40-55 years with primary liver carcinoma and hepatitis B virus infection. CDR3 coding DNA: TGTGCCAACAGCTCGGGACAGGGATCTCAAGAGACCCGGTACTTC. The encoded protein is CANSSGQGSQETRYF.